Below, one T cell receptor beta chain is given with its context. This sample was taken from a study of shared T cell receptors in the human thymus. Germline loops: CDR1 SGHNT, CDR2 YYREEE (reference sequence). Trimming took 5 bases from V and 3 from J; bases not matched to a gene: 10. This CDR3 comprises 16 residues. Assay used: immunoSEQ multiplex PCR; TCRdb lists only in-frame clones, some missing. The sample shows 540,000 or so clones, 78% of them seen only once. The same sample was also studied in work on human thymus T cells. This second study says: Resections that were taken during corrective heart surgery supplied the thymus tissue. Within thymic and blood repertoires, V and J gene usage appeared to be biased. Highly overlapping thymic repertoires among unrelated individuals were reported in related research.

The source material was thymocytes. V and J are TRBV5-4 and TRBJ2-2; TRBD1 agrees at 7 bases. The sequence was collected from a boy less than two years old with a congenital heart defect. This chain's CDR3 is CASRSKQGIYTGELFF. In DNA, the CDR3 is TGTGCCAGCAGATCCAAACAGGGGATTTACACCGGGGAGCTGTTTTTT. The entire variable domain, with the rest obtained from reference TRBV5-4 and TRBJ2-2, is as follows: ETGVTQSPTHLIKTRGQQVTLRCSSQSGHNTVSWYQQALGQGPQFIFQYYREEENGRGNFPPRFSGLQFPNYSSELNVNALELDDSALYLCASRSKQGIYTGELFFGEGSRLTVL.